This record concerns one T cell receptor beta chain sequence. The target antigen is unknown. The V end was cut by 4 bases, the J end by 1 base, with 17 bases between. Germline loops: CDR1 SEHNR, CDR2 FQNEAQ (reference sequence). The CDR3 length is 18 residues. Approximately 9.2 milliliters was the volume of peripheral blood drawn from each donor. PCR was performed a second time for roughly 7 to 11 cycles using a sample-barcoded 5' primer and a J-beta primer mix. TCRdb reprocessed the 5' RACE reads via MiXCR and lists one record per CDR3 protein. The repertoire consists of some 920,000 distinct CDR3 sequences, with just over 50% occurring once and the leading ten covering around a fifth. This entry belongs to a study of blood T cells in healthy people across ages. Overall study findings and caveats: Naive T cell percentage showed a strong correlation with TCR beta diversity. Among T cells, TCR beta diversity per million cells dropped roughly linearly as age rose. Unsorted PBMCs blocked a conclusive comparison of naive and antigen-experienced cells.

The sequenced sample was blood. This clonotype was sampled from a woman aged 60-75 years in good health. The V gene is TRBV7-9, the J gene TRBJ2-6; D may correspond to TRBD1 or TRBD2 (6 bases each). The CDR3 coding sequence is TGTGCCAGCAGCTCCTCCCAGGGGAGGCAATCTGGGGCCAACGTCCTGACTTTC. Translating gives CASSSSQGRQSGANVLTF. Together with reference TRBV7-9 and TRBJ2-6, the CDR3 gives the full variable domain: DTGVSQNPRHKITKRGQNVTFRCDPISEHNRLYWYRQTLGQGPEFLTYFQNEAQLEKSRLLSDRFSAERPKGSFSTLEIQRTEQGDSAMYLCASSSSQGRQSGANVLTFGAGSRLTVL.